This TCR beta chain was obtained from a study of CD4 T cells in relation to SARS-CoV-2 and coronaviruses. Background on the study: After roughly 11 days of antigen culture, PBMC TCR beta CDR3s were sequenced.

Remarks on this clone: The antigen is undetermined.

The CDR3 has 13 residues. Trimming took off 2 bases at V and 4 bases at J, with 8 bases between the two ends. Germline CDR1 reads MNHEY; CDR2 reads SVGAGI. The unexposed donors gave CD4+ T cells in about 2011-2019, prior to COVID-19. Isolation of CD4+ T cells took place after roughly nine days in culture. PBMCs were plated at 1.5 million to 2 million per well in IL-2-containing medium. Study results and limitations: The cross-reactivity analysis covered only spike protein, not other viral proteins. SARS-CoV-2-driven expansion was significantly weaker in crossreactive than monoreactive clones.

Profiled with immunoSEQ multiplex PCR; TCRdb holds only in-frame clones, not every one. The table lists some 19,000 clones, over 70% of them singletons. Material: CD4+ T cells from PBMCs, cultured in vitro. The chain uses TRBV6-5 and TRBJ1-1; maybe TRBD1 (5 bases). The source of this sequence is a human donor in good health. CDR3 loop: CASSYNGGTEAFF. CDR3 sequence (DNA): TGTGCCAGCAGTTACAACGGGGGCACTGAAGCTTTCTTT.